This TCR beta chain originates from a study of shared clonotypes between healthy human individuals. Trimming removed 10 bases at V and 3 bases at J, with 16 bases between. CDR1 and CDR2 (germline): SNHLY, FYNNEI. This CDR3 has 13 amino acids. Naivety among CD8 cells was defined by CD45RO negativity and positive CCR7 selection, thereby excluding terminally differentiated effector memory CD45RA+ cells. The test was conducted at deep level. The repertoire was sequenced with immunoSEQ multiplex PCR; TCRdb's copy has only in-frame clones and lacks some. Of about 2 million clones listed, roughly 94% are singletons. This clone was observed once.

Source material: naive CD8+ T cells sorted from blood. This chain links TRBV2 with TRBJ2-7; D is perhaps TRBD1 (5 bases). This receptor was obtained from a young man in good health. The chain's CDR3 is CATLPEDSYEQYF. In DNA, the CDR3 is TGTGCCACCCTCCCGGAAGACAGCTACGAGCAGTACTTC.